This T cell receptor beta chain was sequenced for a study of neoadjuvant nivolumab and ipilimumab in lung cancer. Data came from immunoSEQ multiplex PCR; TCRdb stores just in-frame clones and leaves some out. Of 25,000 to 35,000 clones listed, 83% are singletons. The CDR3 consists of 16 residues. Trimming cost V 1 base and J 2 bases; bases outside gene matches: 5. CDR1 SGHTS and CDR2 YDEGEE come from the germline V gene. This chain joins TRBV5-8 and TRBJ2-1, with TRBD1 matching 8 bases. The sample consisted of tumor tissue, taken after neoadjuvant nivolumab, alone or with ipilimumab, at or shortly before surgery. This receptor was taken from an adult with non-small cell lung cancer. CDR3 nucleotides: TGTGCCAGCAGCTTGCTAGGGACAGGACCCTACAATGAGCAGTTCTTC. Translation: CASSLLGTGPYNEQFF.